The 21 T cell receptor beta chains listed next were all sequenced from one sample in a study of blood T cell repertoires in COVID-19. TCRdb's table, derived via immunoSEQ multiplex PCR, lists solely in-frame clones and lacks some. The table records fewer than 400,000 clones, 80% to 90% of them present only once. Sample: PBMCs or T cells enriched from blood (not recorded which). Receptors were obtained from a man in his thirties or forties who had recovered from COVID-19.

This sequence joins TRBV2 and TRBJ2-5; a weak D match, TRBD1 (5 bases). The V end was cut by 5 bases, the J end by 4 bases, with 17 bases between. Germline CDR1 is SNHLY and CDR2 is FYNNEI. This CDR3 is 15 amino acids long. Written as DNA, the CDR3 is TGTGCCAGCAGTCTGGGCAGGGCGAGTGGAGAGACCCAGTACTTC. It is translated as CASSLGRASGETQYF.

The J gene is TRBJ2-2, the V gene TRBV11-3, with D uncertain. Looked up from germline, CDR1 is SGHNT and CDR2 is YENEEA. Deletions cut 6 bases from V and 6 bases from J, with 8 bases between. The CDR3 totals 12 residues. DNA of the CDR3: TGTGCCAGCAGTCAGGATTCCGGGGAGCTGTTTTTT. This codes for CASSQDSGELFF.

Within the sample, this clone is large. The chain recombines TRBV15 with TRBJ2-1, with 12 positions matching TRBD2. Germline V gene lookup returns CDR1 LNHNV and CDR2 YYDKDF (reference sequence). The CDR3 spans 15 residues. J gave up 3 bases and V 9 bases, and 6 bases lay outside the gene matches. CDR3 coding DNA: TGTGCCACAGTTCGGGGACTAGCGGGCTACAATGAGCAGTTCTTC. It yields the protein CATVRGLAGYNEQFF.

This clone was found a few times. The rearrangement links TRBV7-9 to TRBJ2-1; 7 nucleotides match TRBD2. V shed 6 bases, J shed 4 bases, and the junction held 3 bases outside the gene matches. The CDR3 consists of 13 residues. From germline, CDR1 is SEHNR and CDR2 FQNEAQ (reference sequence). CDR3 loop: CASRFSGYNEQFF. For the CDR3, the DNA is TGTGCCAGCAGGTTTAGCGGGTACAATGAGCAGTTCTTC.

The gene calls are TRBV13 and TRBJ2-1, with TRBD2 matching 8 bases. V was clipped by 3 bases and J by 4 bases; unmatched bases: 5. The CDR3 is 15 residues long. The germline CDR1 and CDR2 sequences are PRHDT and FYEKMQ (reference sequence). This CDR3 reads CASSLDTSGYNEQFF. CDR3 nucleotides: TGTGCCAGCAGCTTGGACACTAGCGGTTACAATGAGCAGTTCTTC.

This chain links TRBV7-9 with TRBJ1-2; no clear D gene. The germline V gene has CDR1 SEHNR and CDR2 FQNEAQ (reference sequence). CDR3 size: 13 residues. Trimming stripped 1 base from V and 4 bases from J, with 7 bases between. CDR3 sequence reads: CASSLEALYGYTF. The CDR3 DNA reads TGTGCCAGCAGCTTAGAAGCTCTCTATGGCTACACCTTC.

In its sample, this clone was seen a few times. This chain uses TRBV24-1 with TRBJ1-1, with D tentatively TRBD1 (5 bases). The V and J ends lost 4 bases and 4 bases respectively, with 24 bases between them. This CDR3 has 18 residues. Germline V gene lookup returns CDR1 KGHDR and CDR2 SFDVKD. The CDR3 reads CATSDALRGRGSGTEAFF. Here the CDR3 DNA reads TGTGCCACCAGTGACGCCCTTCGAGGGCGGGGCTCGGGCACTGAAGCTTTCTTT.

In this sample, this clone turned up once. V gene TRBV6-5 combines with J gene TRBJ1-1; no clear D gene. Looked up from germline, CDR1 is MNHEY and CDR2 is SVGAGI. This CDR3 is built from 12 residues. Trimming cost V 6 bases and J 9 bases, with 14 bases left between them. In DNA form, the CDR3 reads TGTGCCAGCAGCCTCATTTCGGGTAAAGCTTTCTTT. Amino acid sequence: CASSLISGKAFF.

The chain recombines TRBV5-1 with TRBJ2-7; a possible D gene is TRBD1 (6 bases). The germline V gene encodes CDR1 SGHRS and CDR2 YFSETQ. V lost 2 bases, J lost 4 bases, and 16 bases lay in between. The CDR3 has 15 residues. CDR3 in amino acids: CASSFGDTLHYEQYF. The CDR3 bases are TGCGCCAGCAGCTTCGGGGACACACTTCATTACGAGCAGTACTTC.

This clone has a single count. This chain links TRBV2 with TRBJ2-3, with TRBD2 as a possible D gene (5 bases). Deletions cut 7 bases from V and 3 bases from J, with 14 bases between. The CDR3 contains 14 residues. CDR1 and CDR2 from the germline V gene are SNHLY and FYNNEI. The CDR3 DNA is TGTGCCAGCACCCCGAGAGCGGAAACAGATACGCAGTATTTT. It specifies CASTPRAETDTQYF.

As DNA, the CDR3 is TGTGCCAGCAGCCTACAGGGACAGGGGACCGGGGAGCTGTTTTTT. Its protein is CASSLQGQGTGELFF. The chain has TRBV3-1 (or the pseudogene TRBV3-2) and TRBJ2-2, with TRBD1 matching over 10 bases. CDR3 length: 15 residues. Germline assignment: CDR1 LGHDT and CDR2 YNNKEL (reference sequence). V lost 4 bases, J lost 5 bases, and 4 bases stayed unmatched.

This clone was seen just once. V is TRBV15 and J is TRBJ2-4; TRBD1 is a possible D gene (5 bases). The CDR3 sequence is 15 residues long. The germline gives CDR1 LNHNV, CDR2 YYDKDF (reference sequence). V was trimmed by 0 bases and J by 9 bases, leaving 15 bases between them. CDR3 DNA: TGTGCCACCAGCAGAGAAGTAGGTAGGGGATCCATTCAGTACTTC. Translated: CATSREVGRGSIQYF. Based on the CDR3 plus reference TRBV15 and TRBJ2-4, the full variable domain is DAMVIQNPRYQVTQFGKPVTLSCSQTLNHNVMYWYQQKSSQAPKLLFHYYDKDFNNEADTPDNFQSRRPNTSFCFLDIRSPGLGDTAMYLCATSREVGRGSIQYFGAGTRLSVL.

The rearrangement joins TRBV5-1 to TRBJ1-1, with TRBD1 identical over 9 bases. V lost 0 bases to trimming and J lost 5 bases; unmatched junction nucleotides: 2. This CDR3 has 14 amino acids. Looked up from germline, CDR1 is SGHRS and CDR2 is YFSETQ. The CDR3 region is CASSLGQGGTEAFF. The CDR3 DNA reads TGCGCCAGCAGCTTGGGACAGGGGGGAACTGAAGCTTTCTTT.

The rearrangement uses TRBV11-3 and TRBJ2-1; D call uncertain. The CDR3 consists of 14 residues. Germline assignment: CDR1 SGHNT and CDR2 YENEEA. Trimming took off 6 bases at V and 1 base at J, with 10 bases between the two ends. DNA of the CDR3: TGTGCCAGCAGTTCAGACACGTCCTACAATGAGCAGTTCTTC. Its translation: CASSSDTSYNEQFF.

This chain uses TRBV7-6 with TRBJ2-3; 7 bases fit TRBD2. Looked up from germline, CDR1 is SGHVS and CDR2 is FNYEAQ. V was clipped by 5 bases and J by 4 bases; unmatched bases: 9. CDR3 size: 15 residues. CDR3 DNA: TGTGCCAGCAGCCCTTACGGGGGGAAAGCAGATACGCAGTATTTT. Translating gives CASSPYGGKADTQYF.

V is TRBV5-1 and J is TRBJ1-5, with D unclear. In germline, CDR1 is SGHRS, CDR2 YFSETQ. The CDR3 runs to 14 residues. Trimming removed 0 bases from V and 5 bases from J, with 9 bases in between. The CDR3 coding sequence is TGCGCCAGCAGCTTGGACCCCGGTGATCAGCCCCAGCATTTT. Residues: CASSLDPGDQPQHF.

This rearrangement joins TRBV2 to TRBJ2-3; 9 positions match TRBD2. This CDR3 region has 15 residues. The ends lost 5 bases at V and 0 bases at J; junction bases unmatched: 3. The germline V gene has CDR1 SNHLY and CDR2 FYNNEI. The DNA for the CDR3 is TGTGCCAGCAGTAGGCGGGGGGGAAGCACAGATACGCAGTATTTT. Translating it yields CASSRRGGSTDTQYF.

The V gene is TRBV15, the J gene TRBJ1-2; TRBD1 matches 7 bases. The germline V gene has CDR1 LNHNV and CDR2 YYDKDF (reference sequence). Unmatched junction bases numbered 12, after V lost 0 bases and J lost 5 bases. The CDR3 is 17 residues long. The CDR3 sequence is CATSRDGDRALMYGYTF. For the CDR3, the DNA is TGTGCCACCAGCAGAGATGGTGACAGGGCCCTTATGTATGGCTACACCTTC. Drawing the rest from reference TRBV15 and TRBJ1-2, the complete variable domain is DAMVIQNPRYQVTQFGKPVTLSCSQTLNHNVMYWYQQKSSQAPKLLFHYYDKDFNNEADTPDNFQSRRPNTSFCFLDIRSPGLGDTAMYLCATSRDGDRALMYGYTFGSGTRLTVV.

This clone was picked up a small number of times. The chain has TRBV6-5 and TRBJ2-2; 7 bases align to TRBD1. Trimming removed 5 bases from V and 0 bases from J; junction bases left unmatched: 3. CDR3 size: 15 residues. Germline V lookup: CDR1 MNHEY, CDR2 SVGAGI. The CDR3 here is CASSLQGSNTGELFF. The CDR3 coding sequence is TGTGCCAGCAGTCTACAGGGGTCGAACACCGGGGAGCTGTTTTTT.

The chain links TRBV6-5 to TRBJ2-7; D possibly corresponds to TRBD2 (7 bases). With 6 bases removed from V and 6 bases from J, the gap between germline ends came to 18 bases. Germline V CDR1 and CDR2: MNHEY, SVGAGI. This CDR3 has 14 amino acids. CDR3 DNA sequence: TGTGCCAGCAGCCGAGGGCAGGGGAGGGTCGAGCAGTACTTC. It encodes CASSRGQGRVEQYF.

The chain carries TRBV2 and TRBJ2-1; 7 bases fit TRBD1. Germline loops: CDR1 SNHLY, CDR2 FYNNEI. Unmatched junction bases numbered 2, after V lost 7 bases and J lost 2 bases. The CDR3 spans 13 residues. This chain's CDR3 is CASNDRAYNEQFF. CDR3 nucleotide sequence: TGTGCCAGCAACGACAGGGCCTACAATGAGCAGTTCTTC.